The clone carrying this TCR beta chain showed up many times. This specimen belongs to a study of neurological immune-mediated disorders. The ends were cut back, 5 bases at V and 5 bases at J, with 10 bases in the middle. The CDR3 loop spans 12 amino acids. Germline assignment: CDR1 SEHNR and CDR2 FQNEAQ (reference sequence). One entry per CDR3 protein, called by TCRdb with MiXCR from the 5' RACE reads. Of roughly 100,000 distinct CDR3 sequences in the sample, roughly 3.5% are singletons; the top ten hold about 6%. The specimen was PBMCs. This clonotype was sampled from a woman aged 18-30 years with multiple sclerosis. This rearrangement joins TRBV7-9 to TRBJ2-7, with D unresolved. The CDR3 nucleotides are TGTGCCAGCAGCCCCTATGGCGACGAGCAGTACTTC. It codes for CASSPYGDEQYF.